The present TCR beta chain was sequenced within a study of T cell repertoires in cytomegalovirus infection (dated by TCRdb to between 2019 and 2020). A note on the overall study: Peptide stimulations targeted recently identified HLA-C-restricted CMV epitopes, whose presentation resists viral immunomodulation, together with well-studied HLA-B-restricted epitopes. The HLA type of each donor mattered for the analysis, because public TCR beta signatures pointed to carriage of CMV infection along with the matching HLA type.

The paper as a whole reports these results and caveats: Cumulative frequency of public TCR beta family members discriminated carriers of CMV infection plus the relevant HLA type in this cohort and an independent approximately 340-donor cohort. The ex vivo response was dominated by HLA-C-restricted CMV-specific TCR beta clonotypes, which also provided the single most frequent clonotype in two of eight donors.

The reads were generated on an Illumina HiSeq 1500. TCRdb cleaned the public reads at Q25 with fastp, built clones with MiXCR and kept in-frame beta chains. Entries are consolidated by CDR3 protein sequence, retaining the most common genes and DNA. The sample data list about 310,000 distinct CDR3 sequences, and 20% to 25% of these were observed just once. The ten largest clonotypes hold about an eighth of the sample. This clonotype has at least ten counts. Its antigen specificity is not known. Per-base qualities were not stored, and no clone one base away is much larger. The germline V gene (reference sequence) specifies MNHEY as CDR1 and SMNVEV as CDR2. The CDR3 contains 14 residues, cysteine and phenylalanine counted. Only CDR3 DNA is held: 42 bases, read in frame from base 1. The trim is 6 bases for V and 5 bases for J, with a gap of 16 bases between the germline ends. The treatment or condition tag for this specimen amounts to: in vitro stimulation with specific CMV peptide epitopes to enrich CMV-specific T cells.

The sequencing used cultured PBMCs, collected from culture after CMV antigen stimulation. The V and J segments used are TRBV27 and TRBJ1-1; 5 matching bases give a weak D call of TRBD1. The clonotype comes from a human donor in good health (CMV status not recorded). Some clones in this sample may be carry-over from other donors' samples. The CDR3 amino acid sequence is: CASRHPPGGTEAFF. The DNA sequence is as follows: TGTGCCAGCAGACATCCCCCCGGGGGAACTGAAGCTTTCTTT.